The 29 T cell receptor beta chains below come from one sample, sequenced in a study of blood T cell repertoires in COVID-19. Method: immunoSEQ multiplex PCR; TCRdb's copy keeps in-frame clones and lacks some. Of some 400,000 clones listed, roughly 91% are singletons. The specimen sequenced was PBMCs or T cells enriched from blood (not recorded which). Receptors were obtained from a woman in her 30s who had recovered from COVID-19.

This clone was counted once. The CDR3 DNA reads as TGTGCCAGCAGCGTAGCGGTCAGGGGCACTGAAGCTTTCTTT. It is translated as CASSVAVRGTEAFF. The V call is TRBV9, the J call TRBJ1-1; D may be TRBD1 (6 bases). V gave up 0 bases and J gave up 4 bases, with 10 bases separating them. This CDR3 comprises 14 residues. Germline V gene sequence: CDR1 SGDLS, CDR2 YYNGEE.

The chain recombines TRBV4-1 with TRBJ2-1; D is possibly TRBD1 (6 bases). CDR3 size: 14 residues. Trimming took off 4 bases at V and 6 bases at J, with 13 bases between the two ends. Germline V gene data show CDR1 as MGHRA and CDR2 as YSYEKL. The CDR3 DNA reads TGCGCCAGCAGCCCGAACCAGGGGCCCAATGAGCAGTTCTTC. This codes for CASSPNQGPNEQFF.

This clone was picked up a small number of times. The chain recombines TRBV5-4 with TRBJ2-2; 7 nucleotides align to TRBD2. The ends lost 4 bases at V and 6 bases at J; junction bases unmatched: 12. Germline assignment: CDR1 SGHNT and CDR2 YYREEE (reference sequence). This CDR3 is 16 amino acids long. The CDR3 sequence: CASSAKWEGRAGELFF. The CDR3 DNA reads TGTGCCAGCAGCGCCAAGTGGGAGGGGCGCGCCGGGGAGCTGTTTTTT.

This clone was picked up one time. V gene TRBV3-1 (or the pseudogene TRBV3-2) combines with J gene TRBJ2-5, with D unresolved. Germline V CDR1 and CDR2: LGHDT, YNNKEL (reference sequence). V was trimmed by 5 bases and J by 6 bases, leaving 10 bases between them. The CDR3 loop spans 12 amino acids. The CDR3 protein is CASSSRLQTQYF. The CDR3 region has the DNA TGTGCCAGCAGCTCTCGGTTACAGACCCAGTACTTC.

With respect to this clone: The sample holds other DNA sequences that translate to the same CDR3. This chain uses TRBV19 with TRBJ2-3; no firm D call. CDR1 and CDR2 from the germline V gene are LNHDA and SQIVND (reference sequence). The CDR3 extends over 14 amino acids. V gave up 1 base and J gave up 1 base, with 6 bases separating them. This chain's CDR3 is CASSIGAGTDTQYF. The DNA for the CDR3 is TGTGCCAGTAGTATAGGTGCGGGCACAGATACGCAGTATTTT.

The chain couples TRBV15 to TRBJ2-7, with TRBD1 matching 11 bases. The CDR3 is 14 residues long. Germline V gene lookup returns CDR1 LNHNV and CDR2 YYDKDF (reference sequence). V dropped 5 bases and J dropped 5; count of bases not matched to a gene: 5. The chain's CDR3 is CATSPRTGGHEQYF. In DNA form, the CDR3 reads TGTGCCACCAGCCCCCGGACAGGGGGCCACGAGCAGTACTTC. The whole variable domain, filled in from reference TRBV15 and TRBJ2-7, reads DAMVIQNPRYQVTQFGKPVTLSCSQTLNHNVMYWYQQKSSQAPKLLFHYYDKDFNNEADTPDNFQSRRPNTSFCFLDIRSPGLGDTAMYLCATSPRTGGHEQYFGPGTRLTVT.

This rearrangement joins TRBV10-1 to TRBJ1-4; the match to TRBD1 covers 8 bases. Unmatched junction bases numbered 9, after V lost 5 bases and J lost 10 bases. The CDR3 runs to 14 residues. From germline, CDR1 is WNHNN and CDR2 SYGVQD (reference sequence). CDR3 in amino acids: CASSSHKTGGKLFF. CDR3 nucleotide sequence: TGCGCCAGCAGTTCGCACAAAACAGGGGGAAAACTGTTTTTT.

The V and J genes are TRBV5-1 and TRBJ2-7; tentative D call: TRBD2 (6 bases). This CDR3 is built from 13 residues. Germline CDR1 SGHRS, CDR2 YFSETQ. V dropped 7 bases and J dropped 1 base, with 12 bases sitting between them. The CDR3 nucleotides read TGCGCCAGCCGGGGACTTCTATCCTACGAGCAGTACTTC. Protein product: CASRGLLSYEQYF.

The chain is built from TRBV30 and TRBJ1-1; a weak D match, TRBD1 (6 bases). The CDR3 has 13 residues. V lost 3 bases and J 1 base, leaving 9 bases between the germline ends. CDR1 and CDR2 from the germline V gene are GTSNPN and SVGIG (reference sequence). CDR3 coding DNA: TGTGCCTGGAGCATACAGGGGAACACTGAAGCTTTCTTT. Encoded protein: CAWSIQGNTEAFF. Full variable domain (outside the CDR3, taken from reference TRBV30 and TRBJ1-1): SQTIHQWPATLVQPVGSPLSLECTVEGTSNPNLYWYRQAAGRGLQLLFYSVGIGQISSEVPQNLSASRPQDRQFILSSKKLLLSDSGFYLCAWSIQGNTEAFFGQGTRLTVV.

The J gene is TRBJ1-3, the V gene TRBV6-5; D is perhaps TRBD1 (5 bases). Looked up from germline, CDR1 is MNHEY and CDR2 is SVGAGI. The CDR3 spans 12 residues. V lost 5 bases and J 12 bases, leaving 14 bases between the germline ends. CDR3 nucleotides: TGTGCCAGCAGTAAAAGGGACTACGGCATATATTTT. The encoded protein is CASSKRDYGIYF.

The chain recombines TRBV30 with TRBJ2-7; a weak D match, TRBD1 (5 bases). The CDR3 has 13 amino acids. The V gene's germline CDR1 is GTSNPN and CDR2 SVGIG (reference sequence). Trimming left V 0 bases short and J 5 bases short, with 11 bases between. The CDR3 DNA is TGTGCCTGGAGTGTACAGGAATTCCACGAGCAGTACTTC. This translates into CAWSVQEFHEQYF. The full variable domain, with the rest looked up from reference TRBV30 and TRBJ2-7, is SQTIHQWPATLVQPVGSPLSLECTVEGTSNPNLYWYRQAAGRGLQLLFYSVGIGQISSEVPQNLSASRPQDRQFILSSKKLLLSDSGFYLCAWSVQEFHEQYFGPGTRLTVT.

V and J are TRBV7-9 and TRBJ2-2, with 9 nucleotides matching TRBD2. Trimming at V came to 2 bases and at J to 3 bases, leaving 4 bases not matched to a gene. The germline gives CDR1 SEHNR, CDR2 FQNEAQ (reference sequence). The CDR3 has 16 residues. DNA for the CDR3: TGTGCCAGCAGCTTAATGTTAGCGGGAGACACCGGGGAGCTGTTTTTT. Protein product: CASSLMLAGDTGELFF.

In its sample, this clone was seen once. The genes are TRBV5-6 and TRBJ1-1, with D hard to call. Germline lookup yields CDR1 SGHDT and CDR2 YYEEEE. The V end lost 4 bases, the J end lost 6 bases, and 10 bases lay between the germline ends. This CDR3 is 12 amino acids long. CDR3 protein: CASSKGVSEAFF. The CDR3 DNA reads TGTGCCAGCAGCAAAGGAGTCTCTGAAGCTTTCTTT.

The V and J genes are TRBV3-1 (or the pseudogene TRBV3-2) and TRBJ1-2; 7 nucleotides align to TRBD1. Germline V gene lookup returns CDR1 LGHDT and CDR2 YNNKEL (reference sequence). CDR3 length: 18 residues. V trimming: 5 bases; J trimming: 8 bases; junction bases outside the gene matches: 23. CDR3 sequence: CASSEAKWFGTALIGYTF. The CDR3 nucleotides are TGTGCCAGCAGCGAAGCGAAATGGTTTGGGACAGCACTTATCGGCTACACCTTC.

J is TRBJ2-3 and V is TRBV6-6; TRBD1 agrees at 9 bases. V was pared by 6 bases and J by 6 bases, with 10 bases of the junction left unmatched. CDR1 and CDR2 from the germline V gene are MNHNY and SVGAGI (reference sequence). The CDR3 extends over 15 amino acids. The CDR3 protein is CASSHRDRAWDTQYF. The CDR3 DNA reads TGTGCCAGCAGCCATCGGGACAGGGCTTGGGATACGCAGTATTTT.

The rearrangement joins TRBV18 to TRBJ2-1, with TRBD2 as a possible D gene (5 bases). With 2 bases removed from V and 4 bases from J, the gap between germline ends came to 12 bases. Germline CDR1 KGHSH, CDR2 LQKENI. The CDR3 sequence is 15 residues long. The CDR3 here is CASSPKRAAYNEQFF. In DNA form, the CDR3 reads TGTGCCAGCTCACCAAAGAGGGCCGCGTACAATGAGCAGTTCTTC.

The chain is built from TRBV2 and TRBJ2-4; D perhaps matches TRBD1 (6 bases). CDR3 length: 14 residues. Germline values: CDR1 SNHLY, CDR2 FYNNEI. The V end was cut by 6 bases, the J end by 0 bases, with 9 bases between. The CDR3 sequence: CASSGQLAKNIQYF. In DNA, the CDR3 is TGTGCCAGCAGCGGACAGCTAGCCAAAAACATTCAGTACTTC.

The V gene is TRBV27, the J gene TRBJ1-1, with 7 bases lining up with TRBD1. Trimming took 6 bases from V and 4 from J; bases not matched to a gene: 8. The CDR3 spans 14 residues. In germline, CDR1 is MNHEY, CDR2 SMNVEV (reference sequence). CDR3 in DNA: TGTGCCAGCAGATCACAGACAGGGCGCACTGAAGCTTTCTTT. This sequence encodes CASRSQTGRTEAFF.

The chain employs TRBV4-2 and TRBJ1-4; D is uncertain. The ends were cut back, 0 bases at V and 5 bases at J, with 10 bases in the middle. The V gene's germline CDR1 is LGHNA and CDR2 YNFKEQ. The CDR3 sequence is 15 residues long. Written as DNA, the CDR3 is TGTGCCAGCAGCCAAGACGGGAAAGAGAATGAAAAACTGTTTTTT. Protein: CASSQDGKENEKLFF.

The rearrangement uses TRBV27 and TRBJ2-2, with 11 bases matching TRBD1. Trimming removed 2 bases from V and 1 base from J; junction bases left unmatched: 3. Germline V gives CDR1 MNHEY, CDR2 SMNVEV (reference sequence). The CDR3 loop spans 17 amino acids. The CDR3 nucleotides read TGTGCCAGCAGTTTAGGGACAGGGGGATGGAACACCGGGGAGCTGTTTTTT. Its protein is CASSLGTGGWNTGELFF.

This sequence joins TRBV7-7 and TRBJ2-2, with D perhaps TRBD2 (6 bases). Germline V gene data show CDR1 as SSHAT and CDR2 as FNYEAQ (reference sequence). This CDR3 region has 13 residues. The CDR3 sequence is CTRGGENTGELFF. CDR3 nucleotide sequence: TGTACTCGAGGAGGGGAAAACACCGGGGAGCTGTTTTTT.

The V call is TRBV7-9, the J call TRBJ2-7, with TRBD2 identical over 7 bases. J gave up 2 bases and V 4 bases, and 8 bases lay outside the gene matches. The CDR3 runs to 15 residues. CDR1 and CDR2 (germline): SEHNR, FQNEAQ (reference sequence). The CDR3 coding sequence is TGTGCCAGCAGCTCCCCTAGCGGAGAAACCTACGAGCAGTACTTC. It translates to CASSSPSGETYEQYF. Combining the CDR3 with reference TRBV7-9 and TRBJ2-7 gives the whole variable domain DTGVSQNPRHKITKRGQNVTFRCDPISEHNRLYWYRQTLGQGPEFLTYFQNEAQLEKSRLLSDRFSAERPKGSFSTLEIQRTEQGDSAMYLCASSSPSGETYEQYFGPGTRLTVT.

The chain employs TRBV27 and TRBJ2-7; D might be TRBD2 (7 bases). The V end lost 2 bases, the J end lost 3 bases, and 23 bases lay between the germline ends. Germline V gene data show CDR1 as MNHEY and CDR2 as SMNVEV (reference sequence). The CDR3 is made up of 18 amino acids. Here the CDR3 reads CASSLRGLNLAGGYEQYF. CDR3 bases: TGTGCCAGCAGTTTAAGGGGGTTAAACTTAGCGGGCGGCTACGAGCAGTACTTC.

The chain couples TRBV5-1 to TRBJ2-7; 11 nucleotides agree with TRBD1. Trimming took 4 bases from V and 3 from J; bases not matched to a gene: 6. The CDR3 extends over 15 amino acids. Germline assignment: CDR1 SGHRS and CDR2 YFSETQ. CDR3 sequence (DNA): TGCGCCAGCAGCCGAGACGGGACAGGGGGCTACGAGCAGTACTTC. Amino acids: CASSRDGTGGYEQYF. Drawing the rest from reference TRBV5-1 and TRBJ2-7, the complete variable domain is KAGVTQTPRYLIKTRGQQVTLSCSPISGHRSVSWYQQTPGQGLQFLFEYFSETQRNKGNFPGRFSGRQFSNSRSEMNVSTLELGDSALYLCASSRDGTGGYEQYFGPGTRLTVT.

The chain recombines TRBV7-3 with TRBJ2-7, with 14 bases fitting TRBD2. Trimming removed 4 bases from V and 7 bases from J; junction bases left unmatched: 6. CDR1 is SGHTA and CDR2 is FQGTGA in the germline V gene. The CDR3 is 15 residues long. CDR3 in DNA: TGTGCCAGCAGCTCGGGACTAGCGGGGGTAGGGGAGCAGTACTTC. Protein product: CASSSGLAGVGEQYF.

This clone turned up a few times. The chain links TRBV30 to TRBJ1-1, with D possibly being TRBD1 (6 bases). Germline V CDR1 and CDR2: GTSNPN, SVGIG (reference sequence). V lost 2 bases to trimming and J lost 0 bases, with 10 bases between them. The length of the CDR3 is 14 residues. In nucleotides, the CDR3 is TGTGCCTGGAGTTCAGGGGTTTTGAACACTGAAGCTTTCTTT. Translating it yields CAWSSGVLNTEAFF.

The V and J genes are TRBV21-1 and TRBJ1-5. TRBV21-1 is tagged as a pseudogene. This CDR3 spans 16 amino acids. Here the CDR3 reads CASKHGGEALNQPQHF. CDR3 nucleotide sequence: TGTGCCAGTAAACACGGCGGCGAAGCCCTCAATCAGCCCCAGCATTTT.

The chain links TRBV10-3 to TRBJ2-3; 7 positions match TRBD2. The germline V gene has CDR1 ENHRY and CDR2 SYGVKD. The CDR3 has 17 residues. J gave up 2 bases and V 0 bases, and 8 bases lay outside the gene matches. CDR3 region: CAISESKASGYTDTQYF. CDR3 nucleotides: TGTGCCATCAGTGAGTCGAAAGCTAGCGGATACACAGATACGCAGTATTTT.

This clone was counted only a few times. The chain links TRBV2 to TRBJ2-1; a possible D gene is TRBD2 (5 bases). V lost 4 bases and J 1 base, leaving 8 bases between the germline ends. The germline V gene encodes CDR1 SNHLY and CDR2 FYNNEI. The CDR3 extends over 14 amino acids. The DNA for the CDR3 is TGTGCCAGCAGTGTTGGGAGTTCCTACAATGAGCAGTTCTTC. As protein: CASSVGSSYNEQFF.